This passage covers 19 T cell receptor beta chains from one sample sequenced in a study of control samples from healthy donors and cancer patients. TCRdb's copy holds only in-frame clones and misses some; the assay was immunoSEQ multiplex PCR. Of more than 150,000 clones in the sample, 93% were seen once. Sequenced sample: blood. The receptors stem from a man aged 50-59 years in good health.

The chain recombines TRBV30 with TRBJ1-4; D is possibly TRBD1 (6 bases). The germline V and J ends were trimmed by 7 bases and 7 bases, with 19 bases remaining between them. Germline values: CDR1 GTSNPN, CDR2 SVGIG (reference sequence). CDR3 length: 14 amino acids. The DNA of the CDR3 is TGTGCCTCTTCATCGAGGGGGAGACGTGAAAAACTGTTTTTT. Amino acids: CASSSRGRREKLFF.

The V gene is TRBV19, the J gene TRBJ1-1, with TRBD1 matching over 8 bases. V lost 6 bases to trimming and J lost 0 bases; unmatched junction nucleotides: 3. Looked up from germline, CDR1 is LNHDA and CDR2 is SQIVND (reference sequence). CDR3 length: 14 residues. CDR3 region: CASRGQGMNTEAFF. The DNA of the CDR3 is TGTGCCAGTAGAGGACAGGGAATGAACACTGAAGCTTTCTTT.

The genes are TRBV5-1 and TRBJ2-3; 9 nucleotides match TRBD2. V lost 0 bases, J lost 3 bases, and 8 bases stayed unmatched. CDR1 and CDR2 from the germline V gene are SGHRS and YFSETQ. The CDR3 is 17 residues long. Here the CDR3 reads CASSLAGLAGETDTQYF. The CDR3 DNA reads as TGCGCCAGCAGCTTGGCCGGTTTAGCGGGAGAAACAGATACGCAGTATTTT.

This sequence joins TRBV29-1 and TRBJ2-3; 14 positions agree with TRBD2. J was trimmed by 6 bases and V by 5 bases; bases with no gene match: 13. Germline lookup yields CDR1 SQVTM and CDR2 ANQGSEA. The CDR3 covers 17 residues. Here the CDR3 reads CSVCWATSGRALDTQYF. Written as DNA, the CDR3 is TGCAGCGTTTGTTGGGCGACTAGCGGGAGGGCCTTGGATACGCAGTATTTT.

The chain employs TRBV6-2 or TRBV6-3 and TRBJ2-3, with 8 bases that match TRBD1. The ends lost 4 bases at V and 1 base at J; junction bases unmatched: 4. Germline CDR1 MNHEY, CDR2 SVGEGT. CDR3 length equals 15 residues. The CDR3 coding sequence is TGTGCCAGCAGTTTAGGACAGGGAGGCACAGATACGCAGTATTTT. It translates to CASSLGQGGTDTQYF.

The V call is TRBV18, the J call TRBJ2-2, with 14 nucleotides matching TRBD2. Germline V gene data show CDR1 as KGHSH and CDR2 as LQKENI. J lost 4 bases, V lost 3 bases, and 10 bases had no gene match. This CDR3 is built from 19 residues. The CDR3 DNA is TGTGCCAGCTCACCTCTACCGACTAGCGGGAGGGCCGGCACCGGGGAGCTGTTTTTT. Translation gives CASSPLPTSGRAGTGELFF.

The CDR3 DNA reads TGTGCCAGCAGTCTCCGGACAGGGAGGGATCAGCCCCAGCATTTT. Translation: CASSLRTGRDQPQHF. The chain couples TRBV28 to TRBJ1-5, with TRBD1 identical over 8 bases. Germline-derived CDR1 and CDR2 are MDHEN and SYDVKM. After removal of 5 bases from V and 5 bases from J, the junction contained 8 bases not matched to a gene. This CDR3 region has 15 residues. Complete variable domain (other parts from reference TRBV28 and TRBJ1-5): DVKVTQSSRYLVKRTGEKVFLECVQDMDHENMFWYRQDPGLGLRLIYFSYDVKMKEKGDIPEGYSVSREKKERFSLILESASTNQTSMYLCASSLRTGRDQPQHFGDGTRLSIL.

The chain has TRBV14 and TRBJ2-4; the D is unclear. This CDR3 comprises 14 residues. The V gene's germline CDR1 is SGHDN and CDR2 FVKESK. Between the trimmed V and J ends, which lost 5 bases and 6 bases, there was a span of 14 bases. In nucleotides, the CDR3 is TGTGCCAGCAGCTACGCAAGTTCCATAAACATTCAGTACTTC. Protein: CASSYASSINIQYF.

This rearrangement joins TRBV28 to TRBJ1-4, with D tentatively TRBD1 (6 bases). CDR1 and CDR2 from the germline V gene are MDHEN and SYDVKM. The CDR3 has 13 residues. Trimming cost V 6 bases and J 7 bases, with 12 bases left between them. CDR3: CASSQGQIEKLFF. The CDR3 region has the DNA TGTGCCAGCAGCCAAGGACAGATTGAAAAACTGTTTTTT. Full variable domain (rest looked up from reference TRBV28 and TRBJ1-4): DVKVTQSSRYLVKRTGEKVFLECVQDMDHENMFWYRQDPGLGLRLIYFSYDVKMKEKGDIPEGYSVSREKKERFSLILESASTNQTSMYLCASSQGQIEKLFFGSGTQLSVL.

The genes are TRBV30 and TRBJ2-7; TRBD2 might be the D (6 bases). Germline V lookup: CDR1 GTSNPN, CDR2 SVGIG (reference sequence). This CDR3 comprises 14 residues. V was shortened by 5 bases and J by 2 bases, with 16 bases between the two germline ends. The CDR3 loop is CAWGGNPRTYEQYF. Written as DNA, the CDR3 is TGTGCCTGGGGCGGGAACCCGAGAACCTACGAGCAGTACTTC. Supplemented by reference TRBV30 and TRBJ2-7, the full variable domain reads SQTIHQWPATLVQPVGSPLSLECTVEGTSNPNLYWYRQAAGRGLQLLFYSVGIGQISSEVPQNLSASRPQDRQFILSSKKLLLSDSGFYLCAWGGNPRTYEQYFGPGTRLTVT.

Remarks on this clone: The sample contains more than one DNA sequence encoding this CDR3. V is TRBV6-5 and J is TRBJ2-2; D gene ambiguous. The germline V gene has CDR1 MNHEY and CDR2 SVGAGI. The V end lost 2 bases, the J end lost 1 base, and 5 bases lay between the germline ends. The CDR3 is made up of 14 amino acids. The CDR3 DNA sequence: TGTGCCAGCAGTTACGGCGGGAACACCGGGGAGCTGTTTTTT. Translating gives CASSYGGNTGELFF.

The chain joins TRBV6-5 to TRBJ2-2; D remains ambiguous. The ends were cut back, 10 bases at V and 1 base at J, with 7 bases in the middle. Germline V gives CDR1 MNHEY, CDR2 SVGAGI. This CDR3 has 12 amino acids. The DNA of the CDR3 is TGTGCCATCACTGGGAACACCGGGGAGCTGTTTTTT. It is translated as CAITGNTGELFF.

The CDR3 is CASILRGYRIQPQHF. DNA of the CDR3: TGTGCCAGCATACTAAGGGGGTACAGGATCCAGCCCCAGCATTTT. The chain employs TRBV6-8 and TRBJ1-5, with a tentative D call TRBD1 (6 bases). V was cut by 7 bases and J by 7 bases, with 20 bases left in between. Germline values: CDR1 MNHGY, CDR2 SAAAGT. The CDR3 is 15 amino acids.

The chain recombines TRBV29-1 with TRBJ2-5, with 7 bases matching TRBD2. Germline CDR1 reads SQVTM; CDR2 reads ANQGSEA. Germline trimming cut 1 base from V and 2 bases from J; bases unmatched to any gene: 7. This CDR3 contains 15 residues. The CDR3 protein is CSVEAFAGDQETQYF. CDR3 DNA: TGCAGCGTTGAAGCATTCGCGGGGGATCAAGAGACCCAGTACTTC.

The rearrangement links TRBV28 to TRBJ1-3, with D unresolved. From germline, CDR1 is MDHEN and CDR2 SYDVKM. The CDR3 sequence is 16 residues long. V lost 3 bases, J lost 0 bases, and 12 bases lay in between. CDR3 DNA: TGTGCCAGCAGTTTTTTTGAGAGGGACTCTGGAAACACCATATATTTT. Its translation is CASSFFERDSGNTIYF.

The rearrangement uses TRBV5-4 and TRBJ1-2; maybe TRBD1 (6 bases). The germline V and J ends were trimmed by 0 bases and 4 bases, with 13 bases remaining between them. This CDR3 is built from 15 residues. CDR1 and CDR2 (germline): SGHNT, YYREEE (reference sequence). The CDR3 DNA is TGTGCCAGCAGCTTGGCCGGGCAGGGGACCTATGGCTACACCTTC. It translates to CASSLAGQGTYGYTF.

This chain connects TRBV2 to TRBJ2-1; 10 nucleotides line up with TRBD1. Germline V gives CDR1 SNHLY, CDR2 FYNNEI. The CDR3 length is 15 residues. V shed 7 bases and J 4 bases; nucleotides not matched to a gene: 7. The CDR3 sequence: CASIGTGEVYNEQFF. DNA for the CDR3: TGTGCCAGCATAGGGACAGGGGAGGTATACAATGAGCAGTTCTTC. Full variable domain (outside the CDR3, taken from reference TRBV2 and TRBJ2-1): EPEVTQTPSHQVTQMGQEVILRCVPISNHLYFYWYRQILGQKVEFLVSFYNNEISEKSEIFDDQFSVERPDGSNFTLKIRSTKLEDSAMYFCASIGTGEVYNEQFFGPGTRLTVL.

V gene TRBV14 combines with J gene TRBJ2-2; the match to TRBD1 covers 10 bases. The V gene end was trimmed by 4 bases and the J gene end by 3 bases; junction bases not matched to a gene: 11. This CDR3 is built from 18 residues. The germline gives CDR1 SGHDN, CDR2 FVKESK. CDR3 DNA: TGTGCCAGCAGCCCCCACCTGACAGGGGGCGAGGACACCGGGGAGCTGTTTTTT. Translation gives CASSPHLTGGEDTGELFF.

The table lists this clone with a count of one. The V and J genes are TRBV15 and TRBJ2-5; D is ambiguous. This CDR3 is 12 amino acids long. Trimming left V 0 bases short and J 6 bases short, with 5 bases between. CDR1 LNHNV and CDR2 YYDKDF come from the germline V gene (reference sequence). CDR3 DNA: TGTGCCACCAGCAGAGATGCGAAGACCCAGTACTTC. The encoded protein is CATSRDAKTQYF.